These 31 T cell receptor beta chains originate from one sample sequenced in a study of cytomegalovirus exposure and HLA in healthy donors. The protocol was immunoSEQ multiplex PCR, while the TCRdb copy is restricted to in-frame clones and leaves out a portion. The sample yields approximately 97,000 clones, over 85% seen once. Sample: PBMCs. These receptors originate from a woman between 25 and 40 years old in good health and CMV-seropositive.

The CDR3 DNA reads TGTGCCAGCAGCCAAGATTCGGGAGAACGGGAGACCCAGTACTTC. It translates to CASSQDSGERETQYF. The chain links TRBV14 to TRBJ2-5, with a weak D call TRBD2 (6 bases). From germline, CDR1 is SGHDN and CDR2 FVKESK. The CDR3 has 15 amino acids. Trimming stripped 0 bases from V and 5 bases from J, with 13 bases between.

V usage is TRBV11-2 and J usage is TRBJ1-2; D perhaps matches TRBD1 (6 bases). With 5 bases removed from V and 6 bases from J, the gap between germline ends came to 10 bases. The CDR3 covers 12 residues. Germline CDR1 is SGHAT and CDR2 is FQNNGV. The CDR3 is CASSPRTDGYTF. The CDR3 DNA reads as TGTGCCAGCAGCCCTAGGACAGATGGCTACACCTTC.

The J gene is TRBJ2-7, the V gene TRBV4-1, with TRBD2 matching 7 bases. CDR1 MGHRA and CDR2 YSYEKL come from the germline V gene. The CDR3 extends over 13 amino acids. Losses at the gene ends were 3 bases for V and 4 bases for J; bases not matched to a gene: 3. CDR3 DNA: TGCGCCAGCAGCCATGGGGAGGGGTACGAGCAGTACTTC. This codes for CASSHGEGYEQYF.

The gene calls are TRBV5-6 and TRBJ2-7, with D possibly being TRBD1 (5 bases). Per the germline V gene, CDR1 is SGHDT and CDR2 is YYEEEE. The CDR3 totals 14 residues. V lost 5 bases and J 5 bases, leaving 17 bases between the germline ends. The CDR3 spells CASSYFDSAHEQYF. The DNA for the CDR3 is TGTGCCAGCAGTTACTTCGACAGTGCTCACGAGCAGTACTTC.

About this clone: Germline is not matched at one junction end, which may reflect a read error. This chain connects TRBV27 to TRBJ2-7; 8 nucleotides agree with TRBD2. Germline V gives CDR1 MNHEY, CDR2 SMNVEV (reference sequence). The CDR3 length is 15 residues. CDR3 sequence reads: CATSLGSGSAYEQYF. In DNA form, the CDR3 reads TGTGCCACCAGTCTCGGGAGCGGGAGCGCCTACGAGCAGTACTTC.

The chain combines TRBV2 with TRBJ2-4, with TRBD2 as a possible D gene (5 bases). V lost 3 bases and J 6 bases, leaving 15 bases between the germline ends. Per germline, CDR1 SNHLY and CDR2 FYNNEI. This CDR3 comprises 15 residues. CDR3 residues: CASSDPREAANIQYF. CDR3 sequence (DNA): TGTGCCAGCAGTGACCCGAGGGAAGCCGCAAACATTCAGTACTTC.

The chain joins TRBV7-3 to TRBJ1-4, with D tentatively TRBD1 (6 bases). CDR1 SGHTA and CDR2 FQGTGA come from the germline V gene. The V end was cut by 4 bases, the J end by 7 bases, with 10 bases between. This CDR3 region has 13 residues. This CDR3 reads CASSYRAGEKLFF. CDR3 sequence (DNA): TGTGCCAGCAGCTACAGGGCTGGTGAAAAACTGTTTTTT.

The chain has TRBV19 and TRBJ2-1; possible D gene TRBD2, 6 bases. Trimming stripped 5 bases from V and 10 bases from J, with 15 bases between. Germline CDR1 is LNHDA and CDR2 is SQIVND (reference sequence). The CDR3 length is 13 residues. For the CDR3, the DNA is TGTGCCAGTAGTGCGGGACCGCCGGGGGAGCAGTTCTTC. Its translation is CASSAGPPGEQFF.

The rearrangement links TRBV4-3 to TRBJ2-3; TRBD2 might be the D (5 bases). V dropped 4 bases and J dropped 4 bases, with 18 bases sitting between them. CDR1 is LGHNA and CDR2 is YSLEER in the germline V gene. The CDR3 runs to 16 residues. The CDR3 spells CASSPSIGSSPDTQYF. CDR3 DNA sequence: TGCGCCAGCAGCCCATCAATAGGGAGTTCCCCAGATACGCAGTATTTT.

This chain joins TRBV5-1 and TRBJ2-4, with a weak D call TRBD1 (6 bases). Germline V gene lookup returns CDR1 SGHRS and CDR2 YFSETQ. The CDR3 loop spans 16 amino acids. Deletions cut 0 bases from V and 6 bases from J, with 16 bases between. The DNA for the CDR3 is TGCGCCAGCAGCTTGGCCCCACAGGGCCTAGCAAACATTCAGTACTTC. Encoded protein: CASSLAPQGLANIQYF.

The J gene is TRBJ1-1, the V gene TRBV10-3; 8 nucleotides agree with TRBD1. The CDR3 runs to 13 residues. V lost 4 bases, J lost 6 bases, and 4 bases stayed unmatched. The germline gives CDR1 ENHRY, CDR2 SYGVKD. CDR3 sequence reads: CAISGTGKAEAFF. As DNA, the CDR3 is TGTGCCATCAGTGGGACAGGGAAGGCTGAAGCTTTCTTT.

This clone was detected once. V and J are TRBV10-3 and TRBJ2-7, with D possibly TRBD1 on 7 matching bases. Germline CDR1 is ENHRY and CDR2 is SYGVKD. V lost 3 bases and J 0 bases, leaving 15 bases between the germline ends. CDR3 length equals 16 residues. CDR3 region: CAISDRGTASSYEQYF. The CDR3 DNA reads TGTGCCATCAGTGACCGCGGGACAGCATCCTCCTACGAGCAGTACTTC.

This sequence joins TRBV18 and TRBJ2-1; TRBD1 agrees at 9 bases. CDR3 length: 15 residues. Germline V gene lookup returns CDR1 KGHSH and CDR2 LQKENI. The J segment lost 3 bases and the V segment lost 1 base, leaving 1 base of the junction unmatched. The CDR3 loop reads CASSPRDRDYNEQFF. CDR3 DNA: TGTGCCAGCTCACCACGGGACAGGGACTACAATGAGCAGTTCTTC.

CDR3 protein: CASSLDYEQFF. CDR3 nucleotide sequence: TGTGCCAGCAGCTTGGACTATGAGCAGTTCTTC. This chain joins TRBV5-6 and TRBJ2-1, with D hard to call. Germline-derived CDR1 and CDR2 are SGHDT and YYEEEE. V lost 0 bases to trimming and J lost 8 bases, with 3 bases between them. The CDR3 sequence is 11 residues long. Full variable domain (outside the CDR3, taken from reference TRBV5-6 and TRBJ2-1): DAGVTQSPTHLIKTRGQQVTLRCSPKSGHDTVSWYQQALGQGPQFIFQYYEEEERQRGNFPDRFSGHQFPNYSSELNVNALLLGDSALYLCASSLDYEQFFGPGTRLTVL.

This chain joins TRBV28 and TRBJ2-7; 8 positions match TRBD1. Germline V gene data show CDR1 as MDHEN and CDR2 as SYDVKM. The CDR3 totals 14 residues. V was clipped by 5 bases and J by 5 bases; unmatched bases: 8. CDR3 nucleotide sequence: TGTGCCAGCAGTCCCGACAGGGGTGGGAACGAGCAGTACTTC. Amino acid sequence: CASSPDRGGNEQYF. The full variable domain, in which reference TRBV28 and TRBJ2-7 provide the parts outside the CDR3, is DVKVTQSSRYLVKRTGEKVFLECVQDMDHENMFWYRQDPGLGLRLIYFSYDVKMKEKGDIPEGYSVSREKKERFSLILESASTNQTSMYLCASSPDRGGNEQYFGPGTRLTVT.

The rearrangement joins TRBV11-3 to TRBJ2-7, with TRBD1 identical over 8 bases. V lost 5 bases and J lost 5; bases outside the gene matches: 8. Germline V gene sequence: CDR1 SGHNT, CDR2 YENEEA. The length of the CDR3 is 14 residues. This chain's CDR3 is CASSRGNRGDEQYF. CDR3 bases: TGTGCCAGCAGCCGCGGGAACAGGGGGGACGAGCAGTACTTC.

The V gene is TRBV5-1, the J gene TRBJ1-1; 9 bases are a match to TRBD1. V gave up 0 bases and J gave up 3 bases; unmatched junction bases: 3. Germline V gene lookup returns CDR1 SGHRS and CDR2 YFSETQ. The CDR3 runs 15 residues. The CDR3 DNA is TGCGCCAGCAGCTTGGTGACAGGGGGGGACACTGAAGCTTTCTTT. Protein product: CASSLVTGGDTEAFF.

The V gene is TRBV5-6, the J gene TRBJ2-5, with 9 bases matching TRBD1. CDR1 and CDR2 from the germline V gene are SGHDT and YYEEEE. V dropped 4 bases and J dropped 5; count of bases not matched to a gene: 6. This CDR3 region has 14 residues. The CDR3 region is CASSISGTGETQYF. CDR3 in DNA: TGTGCCAGCAGCATCTCCGGGACAGGGGAGACCCAGTACTTC.

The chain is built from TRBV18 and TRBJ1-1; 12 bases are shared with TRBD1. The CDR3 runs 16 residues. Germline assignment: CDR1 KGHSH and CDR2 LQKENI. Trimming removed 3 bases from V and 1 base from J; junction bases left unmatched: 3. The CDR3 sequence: CASSPGTGGTNTEAFF. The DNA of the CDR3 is TGTGCCAGCTCACCGGGGACAGGGGGCACGAACACTGAAGCTTTCTTT.

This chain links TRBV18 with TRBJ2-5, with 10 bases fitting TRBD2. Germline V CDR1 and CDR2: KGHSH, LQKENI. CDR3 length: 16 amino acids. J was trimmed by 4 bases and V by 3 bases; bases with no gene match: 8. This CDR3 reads CASSPGLAGDTETQYF. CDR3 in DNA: TGTGCCAGCTCACCTGGTCTAGCGGGGGATACAGAGACCCAGTACTTC.

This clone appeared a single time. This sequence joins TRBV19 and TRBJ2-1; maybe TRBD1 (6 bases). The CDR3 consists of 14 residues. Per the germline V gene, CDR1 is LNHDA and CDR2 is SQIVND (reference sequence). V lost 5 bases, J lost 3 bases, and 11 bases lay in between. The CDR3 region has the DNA TGTGCCAGTAGTGCGGACAGCGACTACAATGAGCAGTTCTTC. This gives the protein CASSADSDYNEQFF.

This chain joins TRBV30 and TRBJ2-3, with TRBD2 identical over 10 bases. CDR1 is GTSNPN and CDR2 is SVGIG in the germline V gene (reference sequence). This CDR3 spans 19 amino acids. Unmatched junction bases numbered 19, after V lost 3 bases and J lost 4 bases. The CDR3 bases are TGTGCCTGGAGCGGGATTCTAGGGGCTAGCGGGAGCCTAGCAGATACGCAGTATTTT. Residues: CAWSGILGASGSLADTQYF.

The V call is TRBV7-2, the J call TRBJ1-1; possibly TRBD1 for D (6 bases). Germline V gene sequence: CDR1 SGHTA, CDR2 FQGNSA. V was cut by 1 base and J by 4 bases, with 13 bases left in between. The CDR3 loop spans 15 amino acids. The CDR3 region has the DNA TGTGCCAGCAGCTTAGTACAGGGAAGGATCACTGAAGCTTTCTTT. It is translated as CASSLVQGRITEAFF.

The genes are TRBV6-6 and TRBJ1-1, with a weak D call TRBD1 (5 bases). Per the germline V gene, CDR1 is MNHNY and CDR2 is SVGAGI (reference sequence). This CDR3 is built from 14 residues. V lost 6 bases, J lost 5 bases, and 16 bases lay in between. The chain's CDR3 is CASRAGSLGTEAFF. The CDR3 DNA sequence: TGTGCCAGCAGGGCAGGGTCGTTGGGGACTGAAGCTTTCTTT.

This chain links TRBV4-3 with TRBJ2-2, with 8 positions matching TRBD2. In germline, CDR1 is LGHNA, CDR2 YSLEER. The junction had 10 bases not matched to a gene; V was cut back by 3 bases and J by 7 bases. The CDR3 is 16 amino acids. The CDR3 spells CASSQEPPSGSGELFF. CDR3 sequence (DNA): TGCGCCAGCAGCCAGGAACCGCCGAGCGGGAGCGGGGAGCTGTTTTTT.

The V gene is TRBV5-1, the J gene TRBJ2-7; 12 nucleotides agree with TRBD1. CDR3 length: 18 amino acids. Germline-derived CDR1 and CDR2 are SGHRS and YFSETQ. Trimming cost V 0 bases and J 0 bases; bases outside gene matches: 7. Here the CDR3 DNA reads TGCGCCAGCAGCTTGGGGGACAGGGGGCGCGTCATCTCCTACGAGCAGTACTTC. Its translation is CASSLGDRGRVISYEQYF. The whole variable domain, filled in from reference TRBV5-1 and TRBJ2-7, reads KAGVTQTPRYLIKTRGQQVTLSCSPISGHRSVSWYQQTPGQGLQFLFEYFSETQRNKGNFPGRFSGRQFSNSRSEMNVSTLELGDSALYLCASSLGDRGRVISYEQYFGPGTRLTVT.

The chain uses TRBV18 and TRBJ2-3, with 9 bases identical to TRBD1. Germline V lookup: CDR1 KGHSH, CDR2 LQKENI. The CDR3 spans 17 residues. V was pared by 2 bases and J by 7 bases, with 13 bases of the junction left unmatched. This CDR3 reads CASSPVGQGTGSNTQYF. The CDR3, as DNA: TGTGCCAGCTCACCAGTTGGACAGGGGACTGGATCTAATACGCAGTATTTT.

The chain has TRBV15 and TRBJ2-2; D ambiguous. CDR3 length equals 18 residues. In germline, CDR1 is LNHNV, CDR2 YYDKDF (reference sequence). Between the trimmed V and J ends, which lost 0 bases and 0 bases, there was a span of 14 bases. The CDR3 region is CATSRESLLGANTGELFF. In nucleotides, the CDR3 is TGTGCCACCAGCAGAGAGTCCCTGTTGGGCGCGAACACCGGGGAGCTGTTTTTT. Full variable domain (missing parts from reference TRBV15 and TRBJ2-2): DAMVIQNPRYQVTQFGKPVTLSCSQTLNHNVMYWYQQKSSQAPKLLFHYYDKDFNNEADTPDNFQSRRPNTSFCFLDIRSPGLGDTAMYLCATSRESLLGANTGELFFGEGSRLTVL.

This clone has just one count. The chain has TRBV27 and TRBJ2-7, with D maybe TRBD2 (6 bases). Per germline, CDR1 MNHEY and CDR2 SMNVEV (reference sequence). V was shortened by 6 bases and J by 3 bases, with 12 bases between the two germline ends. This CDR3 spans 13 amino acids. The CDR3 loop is CASRFAGSYEQYF. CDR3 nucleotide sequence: TGTGCCAGCAGATTTGCGGGGAGCTACGAGCAGTACTTC.

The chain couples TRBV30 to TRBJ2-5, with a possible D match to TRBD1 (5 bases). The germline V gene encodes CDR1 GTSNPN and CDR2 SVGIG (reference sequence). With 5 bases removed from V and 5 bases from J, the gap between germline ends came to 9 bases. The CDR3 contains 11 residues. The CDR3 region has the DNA TGTGCCTGGGGGGCGTGGGAGACCCAGTACTTC. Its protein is CAWGAWETQYF.

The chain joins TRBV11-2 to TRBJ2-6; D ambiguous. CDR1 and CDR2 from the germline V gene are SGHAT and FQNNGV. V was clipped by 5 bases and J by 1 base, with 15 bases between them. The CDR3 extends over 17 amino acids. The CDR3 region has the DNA TGTGCCAGCAGCGCAGGAAGAGTGCTATCTGGGGCCAACGTCCTGACTTTC. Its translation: CASSAGRVLSGANVLTF.